This TCR beta chain was captured by sequencing in a study of CD8+ T cells in alopecia areata. Study-level background: Patients remained on tofacitinib for 6 to 18 months and then went 6 months without it.

The treatment is: oral pan-JAK inhibitor, 5-10 mg twice daily. Alopecia areata patients had lesional scalp punch biopsies and peripheral blood taken from them. Regarding this clone: Its antigen is unknown.

Whole-study results and caveats: Tofacitinib significantly lowered scalp clonality and expanded CD8+ clones among the top 100. It was observed that many expanded lesional clones persisted in scalp and blood during tofacitinib.

Extracted from the samples, RNA was reverse transcribed into cDNA to serve as the sequencing template. Only in-frame clones appear in the TCRdb table, and some are missing; sequencing was by immunoSEQ multiplex PCR. Among 80,000 or so clones, around 67% were seen once, and the ten largest hold 20% to 30%. The CDR3 sequence is 16 residues long. Germline values: CDR1 SGHVS, CDR2 FQNEAQ. J was trimmed by 8 bases and V by 1 base; bases with no gene match: 7. The source was CD8+ T cells sorted from blood, collected at week 24, from a patient treated with tofacitinib. The receptor's source is a human donor with alopecia areata. This chain uses TRBV7-8 with TRBJ2-1, with 11 bases fitting TRBD2. The CDR3 reads CASSLVLAGGPDEQFF. The CDR3 nucleotides are TGTGCCAGCAGCTTAGTTTTAGCGGGGGGGCCCGATGAGCAGTTCTTC.